This TCR beta chain was recovered during a study of cytotoxic CD8 clonotypes in ibrutinib-treated CLL. For the study at large: On average, approximately 95,000 productive rearrangements and approximately 250,000 productive templates per sample.

General observations from the study: Sustained-remission and progressing patients diverged in sampling times.

Using immunoSEQ multiplex PCR, the repertoire was profiled, and TCRdb retains in-frame clones only, with some absent. There are around 160,000 clones in the sample; roughly 86% occur only once, and roughly 1.9% lies in the top ten. Comment on this clone: What it binds is not known.

The clonotype comes from a human donor with chronic lymphocytic leukemia. Here the sequenced sample was PBMCs, taken after 12 months of ibrutinib treatment.

The CDR3: CASSLYSQSNQPQHF. Here the CDR3 DNA reads TGTGCCAGCAGCTTGTACAGCCAGAGCAATCAGCCCCAGCATTTT. This chain links TRBV5-5 with TRBJ1-5, with no clear D. CDR1 is SGHKS, CDR2 YYEKEE, per germline (reference sequence). This CDR3 has 15 residues. The V end lost 1 base, the J end lost 1 base, and 9 bases lay between the germline ends.